Listed below are T cell receptor beta chains from one sample, sequenced in a study of T cell repertoires in cytomegalovirus infection. TCRdb passed the reads through MiXCR, listing each CDR3 protein once. The table shows 200,000 to 300,000 distinct CDR3 sequences, with approximately 9.1% occurring only once. Source material: PBMCs. Every receptor here comes from a human donor in good health (CMV status not recorded). Some clones in this sample may be carry-over from other donors' samples. Each CDR3 is given with its conserved first and last residue. D genes are given only for firm matches. Rows may omit the clone size; those that give it use once, few, many or a size class.

v_call	j_call	clone_size	d_call	cdr3_aa	cdr3_nt
TRBV20-1	TRBJ1-2	many	.	CSAIARGRVSRSYTF	TGCAGTGCTATCGCCCGCGGCAGGGTTTCTCGGAGCTACACCTTC
TRBV6-5	TRBJ2-1	many	.	CASSYLDSRGEQFF	TGTGCCAGCAGTTATTTGGACAGCCGAGGTGAGCAGTTCTTC
TRBV7-8	TRBJ1-5	.	.	CASSRNNNQPQHF	TGTGCCAGCAGCCGGAACAACAATCAGCCCCAGCATTTT
TRBV27	TRBJ2-6	.	.	CASSSEGLGANVLTF	TGTGCCAGCAGTTCGGAGGGGCTTGGGGCCAACGTCCTGACTTTC
TRBV7-2	TRBJ1-5	many	TRBD1	CASSLKGQGYSNQPQHF	TGTGCCAGCAGCCTTAAGGGACAGGGCTATAGCAATCAGCCCCAGCATTTT
TRBV7-2	TRBJ2-5	many	TRBD1	CASSSDRGYETQYF	TGTGCCAGCAGCTCAGACAGGGGGTATGAGACCCAGTACTTC
TRBV27	TRBJ2-7	many	.	CASSPYNGGTYEQYF	TGTGCCAGCAGTCCCTACAACGGGGGTACCTACGAGCAGTACTTC
TRBV7-2	TRBJ1-6	many	.	CASSSHGWGDGSPLHF	TGTGCCAGCAGCTCGCACGGGTGGGGAGATGGCTCACCCCTCCACTTT
TRBV28	TRBJ1-3	few	.	CASSYQGTSGNTIYF	TGTGCCAGCAGTTATCAAGGGACCTCTGGAAACACCATATATTTT
TRBV7-9	TRBJ2-2	many	.	CASSLDAGELFF	TGTGCCAGCAGCTTAGACGCCGGGGAGCTGTTTTTT
TRBV7-2	TRBJ2-2	many	TRBD2	CASIKKAGLAGELFF	TGTGCCAGCATTAAAAAAGCGGGATTGGCCGGGGAGCTGTTTTTT
TRBV7-2	TRBJ2-2	many	.	CASSLALGRTGELFF	TGTGCCAGCAGCTTAGCGTTGGGGAGAACCGGGGAGCTGTTTTTT
TRBV7-8	TRBJ2-2	many	TRBD2	CASSPRRAGGTGNTGELFF	TGTGCCAGCAGCCCTCGTCGAGCGGGAGGGACCGGGAACACCGGGGAGCTGTTTTTT
TRBV7-8	TRBJ2-7	many	.	CASSLARGGSSYEQYF	TGTGCCAGCAGCTTAGCGCGTGGCGGAAGCTCCTACGAGCAGTACTTC
TRBV30	TRBJ2-1	.	.	CAWSGQARFYNEQFF	TGTGCCTGGAGTGGCCAGGCCAGATTCTACAATGAGCAGTTCTTC
TRBV5-1	TRBJ1-1	.	.	CASSPDPIPTEGTEAFF	TGCGCCAGCAGCCCGGACCCCATTCCGACTGAGGGCACTGAAGCTTTCTTT
TRBV9	TRBJ2-2	.	TRBD2	CASSGKIAGRHTGELFF	TGTGCCAGCAGCGGTAAAATAGCGGGACGTCACACCGGGGAGCTGTTTTTT
TRBV12-3/TRBV12-4	TRBJ2-7	.	.	CASSQTPYEQYF	TGTGCCAGCAGTCAGACCCCGTACGAGCAGTACTTC
TRBV6-2/TRBV6-3	TRBJ2-1	many	TRBD2	CATTSGRGSNEQFF	TGTGCCACGACTAGCGGGAGGGGGTCCAATGAGCAGTTCTTC
TRBV7-2	TRBJ1-2	many	.	CASSLVGPYGYTF	TGTGCCAGCAGCTTAGTGGGGCCCTATGGCTACACCTTC
TRBV10-3	TRBJ1-4	many	.	CAIRKDRTNEKLFF	TGTGCCATCAGGAAGGACAGAACTAATGAAAAACTGTTTTTT
TRBV28	TRBJ1-6	.	.	CASSLLSGEAYNSPLHF	TGTGCCAGCAGTTTACTATCAGGGGAGGCCTATAATTCACCCCTCCACTTT
TRBV5-1	TRBJ2-1	many	TRBD2	CASSLGSGGPYNEQFF	TGCGCCAGCAGCTTGGGTTCGGGAGGTCCCTACAATGAGCAGTTCTTC
TRBV12-3/TRBV12-4	TRBJ1-5	many	.	CASTFSDGNQPQHF	TGTGCCAGCACCTTCTCGGACGGTAATCAGCCCCAGCATTTT
TRBV29-1	TRBJ2-7	few	TRBD1	CSVEGTDPYEQYF	TGCAGCGTTGAGGGGACAGACCCTTACGAGCAGTACTTC
TRBV12-3/TRBV12-4	TRBJ1-5	many	TRBD1	CASQHRGSRVNQPQHF	TGTGCCAGCCAGCACAGGGGATCTAGAGTCAATCAGCCCCAGCATTTT
TRBV11-2	TRBJ1-2	.	.	CASSSHQTGHIAGISYGYTF	TGTGCCAGCAGTTCTCACCAGACCGGTCATATTGCCGGGATCTCCTATGGCTACACCTTC
TRBV6-5	TRBJ2-7	.	.	CASSPTSSSYEQYF	TGTGCCAGCAGCCCAACTAGCAGCTCCTACGAGCAGTACTTC
TRBV7-2	TRBJ2-5	many	.	CASSPPRGTQYF	TGTGCCAGCAGCCCCCCACGGGGAACCCAGTACTTC
TRBV7-2	TRBJ2-7	many	.	CASRSLPGYEQYF	TGTGCCAGCAGGTCCCTTCCAGGCTACGAGCAGTACTTC
TRBV5-1	TRBJ2-5	.	.	CASSSVARKQETQYF	TGCGCCAGCAGTTCAGTTGCCAGGAAACAAGAGACCCAGTACTTC
TRBV25-1	TRBJ1-1	few	.	CASSYKQRQGNTEAFF	TGTGCCAGCAGTTACAAACAGAGGCAGGGGAACACTGAAGCTTTCTTT
TRBV4-3	TRBJ2-2	few	.	CASSQGLGGNTGELFF	TGCGCCAGCAGCCAAGGTCTCGGGGGGAACACCGGGGAGCTGTTTTTT
TRBV20-1	TRBJ1-5	few	.	CSASKAQFSNQPQHF	TGCAGTGCTAGTAAGGCACAGTTTAGCAATCAGCCCCAGCATTTT
TRBV7-2	TRBJ2-3	many	TRBD2	CASSNRGLAGGSSTDTQYF	TGTGCCAGCAGTAACCGGGGACTAGCGGGAGGTTCTAGCACAGATACGCAGTATTTT
TRBV28	TRBJ1-5	.	.	CASRRRDTFW	TGTGCCAGCCGGCGCCGGGACACATTTTGG
TRBV20-1	TRBJ2-1	.	TRBD2	CSAGRLAGDRNEQFF	TGCAGTGCTGGCAGACTAGCGGGAGATAGGAATGAGCAGTTCTTC
TRBV5-6	TRBJ2-2	few	.	CASSFPDRKGAGELFF	TGTGCCAGCAGCTTCCCAGACAGGAAGGGGGCCGGGGAGCTGTTTTTT
TRBV7-2	TRBJ1-4	few	.	CASSLSGRTNEKLFF	TGTGCCAGCAGCTTGTCAGGGCGAACTAATGAAAAACTGTTTTTT
TRBV7-8	TRBJ2-7	.	TRBD2	CASSSHRGLATYEQYF	TGTGCCAGCAGCTCCCACCGGGGACTAGCGACCTACGAGCAGTACTTC
TRBV7-2	TRBJ1-6	many	.	CASSLVGGNSPLHF	TGTGCCAGCAGTCTAGTAGGGGGAAATTCACCCCTCCACTTT